This T cell receptor (beta chain) was documented in a study of blood T cell repertoires in COVID-19. Overall study: In each case, the material was cDNA or gDNA derived from T cells, B-cell-depleted T cells, or PBMCs.

Recruitment covered 20 to 25 US areas and drew participants whose ages spanned roughly 18 to 100 years. Cohorts were based on clinical histories the participants reported. Recovered status in Cohort 3 required two negative PCRs, clearance, or symptom resolution. Germline V lookup: CDR1 SGHRS, CDR2 YFSETQ. V was clipped by 0 bases and J by 6 bases; unmatched bases: 9. The length of the CDR3 is 16 residues. Clones were sequenced by immunoSEQ multiplex PCR, and TCRdb holds only the in-frame ones, with some missing. This table holds roughly 46,000 clones, about 88% found once. The V and J genes are TRBV5-1 and TRBJ2-7, with TRBD2 identical over 10 bases. The source of this sequence is a woman in her 50s who had recovered from COVID-19. Sequences were obtained from PBMCs or T cells enriched from blood (not recorded which). Written as DNA, the CDR3 is TGCGCCAGCAGCTTGGAACTAGCGGGAATTCGGTCCGAGCAGTACTTC. Translated, it gives CASSLELAGIRSEQYF.